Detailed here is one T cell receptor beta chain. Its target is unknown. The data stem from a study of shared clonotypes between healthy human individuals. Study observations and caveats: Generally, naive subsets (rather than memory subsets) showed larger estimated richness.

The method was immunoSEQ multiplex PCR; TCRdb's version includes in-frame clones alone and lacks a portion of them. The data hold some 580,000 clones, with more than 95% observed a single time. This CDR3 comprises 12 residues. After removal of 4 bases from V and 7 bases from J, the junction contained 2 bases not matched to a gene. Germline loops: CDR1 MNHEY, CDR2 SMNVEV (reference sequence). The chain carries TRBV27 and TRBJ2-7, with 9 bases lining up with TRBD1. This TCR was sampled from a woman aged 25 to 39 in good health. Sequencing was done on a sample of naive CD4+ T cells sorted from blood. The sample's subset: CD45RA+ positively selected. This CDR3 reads CASSYRGREQYF. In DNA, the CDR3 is TGTGCCAGCAGTTACAGGGGGCGGGAGCAGTACTTC.